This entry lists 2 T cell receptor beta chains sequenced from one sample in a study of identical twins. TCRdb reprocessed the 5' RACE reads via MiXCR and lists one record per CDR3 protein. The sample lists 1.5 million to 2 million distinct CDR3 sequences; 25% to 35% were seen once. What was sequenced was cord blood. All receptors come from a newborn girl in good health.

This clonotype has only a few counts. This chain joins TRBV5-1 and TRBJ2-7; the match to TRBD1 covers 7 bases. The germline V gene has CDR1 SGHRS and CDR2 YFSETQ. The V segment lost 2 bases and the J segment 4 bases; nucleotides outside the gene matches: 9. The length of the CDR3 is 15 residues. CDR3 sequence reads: CASSFGDRDVYEQYF. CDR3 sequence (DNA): TGCGCCAGCAGCTTCGGTGACAGGGACGTTTACGAGCAGTACTTC.

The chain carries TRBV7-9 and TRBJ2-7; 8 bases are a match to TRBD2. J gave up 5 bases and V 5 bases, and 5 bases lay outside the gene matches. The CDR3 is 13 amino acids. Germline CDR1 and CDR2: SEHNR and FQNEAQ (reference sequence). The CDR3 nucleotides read TGTGCCAGCAGCCCCTTTAGCGGGGACGAGCAGTACTTC. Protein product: CASSPFSGDEQYF.